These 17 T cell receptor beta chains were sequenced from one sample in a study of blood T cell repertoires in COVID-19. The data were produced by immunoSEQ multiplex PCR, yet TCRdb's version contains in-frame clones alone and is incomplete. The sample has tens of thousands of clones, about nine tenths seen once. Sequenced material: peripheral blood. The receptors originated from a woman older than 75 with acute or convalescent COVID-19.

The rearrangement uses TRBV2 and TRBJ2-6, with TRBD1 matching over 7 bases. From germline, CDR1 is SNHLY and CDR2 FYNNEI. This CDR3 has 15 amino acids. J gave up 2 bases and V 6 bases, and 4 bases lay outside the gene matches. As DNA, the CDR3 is TGTGCCAGCAGCAGGCAGGGGGCTGGGGCCAACGTCCTGACTTTC. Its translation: CASSRQGAGANVLTF.

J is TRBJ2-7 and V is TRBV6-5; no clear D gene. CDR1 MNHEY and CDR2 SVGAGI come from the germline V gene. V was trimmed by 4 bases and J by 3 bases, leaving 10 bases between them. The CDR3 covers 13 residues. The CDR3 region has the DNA TGTGCCAGCAGTTCGGAGCTGAACTACGAGCAGTACTTC. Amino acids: CASSSELNYEQYF.

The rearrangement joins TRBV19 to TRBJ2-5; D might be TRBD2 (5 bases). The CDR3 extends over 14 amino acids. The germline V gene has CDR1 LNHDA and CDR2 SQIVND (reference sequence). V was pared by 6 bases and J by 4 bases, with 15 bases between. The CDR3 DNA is TGTGCCAGTAGCCACGTTCGGGATGGAGAGACCCAGTACTTC. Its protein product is CASSHVRDGETQYF.

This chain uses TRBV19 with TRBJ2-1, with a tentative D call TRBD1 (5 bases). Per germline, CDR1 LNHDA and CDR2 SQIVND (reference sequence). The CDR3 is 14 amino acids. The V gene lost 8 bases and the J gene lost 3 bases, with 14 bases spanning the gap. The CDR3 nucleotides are TGTGCCAGTCGTCCACAGGACCTCTACAATGAGCAGTTCTTC. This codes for CASRPQDLYNEQFF.

CDR3 sequence reads: CASDDRGPSGYGYTF. The CDR3 DNA is TGTGCCAGTGATGACCGAGGCCCTTCTGGCTATGGCTACACCTTC. The rearrangement joins TRBV10-3 to TRBJ1-2; unclear D gene. The ends were cut back, 10 bases at V and 4 bases at J, with 22 bases in the middle. This CDR3 contains 15 residues. Germline V lookup: CDR1 ENHRY, CDR2 SYGVKD.

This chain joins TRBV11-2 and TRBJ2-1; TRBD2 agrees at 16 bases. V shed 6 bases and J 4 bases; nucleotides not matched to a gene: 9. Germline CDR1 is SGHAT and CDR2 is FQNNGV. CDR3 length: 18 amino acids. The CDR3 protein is CASSPGTSGRAKYNEQFF. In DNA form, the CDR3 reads TGTGCCAGCAGTCCCGGGACTAGCGGGAGGGCCAAGTACAATGAGCAGTTCTTC.

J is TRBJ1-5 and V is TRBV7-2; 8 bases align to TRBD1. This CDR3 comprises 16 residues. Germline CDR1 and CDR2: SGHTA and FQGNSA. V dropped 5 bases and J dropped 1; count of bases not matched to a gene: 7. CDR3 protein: CASSPRTGRSNQPQHF. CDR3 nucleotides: TGTGCCAGCAGCCCCCGGACAGGGAGGAGCAATCAGCCCCAGCATTTT.

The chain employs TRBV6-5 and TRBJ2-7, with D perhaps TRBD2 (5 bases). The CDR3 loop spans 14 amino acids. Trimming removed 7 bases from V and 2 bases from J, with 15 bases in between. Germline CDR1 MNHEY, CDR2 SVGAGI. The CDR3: CASTPSSGAYEQYF. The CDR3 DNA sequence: TGTGCCAGCACCCCCAGTTCCGGGGCCTACGAGCAGTACTTC.

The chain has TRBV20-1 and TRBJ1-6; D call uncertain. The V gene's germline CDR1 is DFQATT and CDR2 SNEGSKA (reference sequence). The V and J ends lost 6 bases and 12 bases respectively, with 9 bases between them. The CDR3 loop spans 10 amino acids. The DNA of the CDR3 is TGCAGTGCCCTCCCGGGACCCCTCCACTTT. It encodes CSALPGPLHF.

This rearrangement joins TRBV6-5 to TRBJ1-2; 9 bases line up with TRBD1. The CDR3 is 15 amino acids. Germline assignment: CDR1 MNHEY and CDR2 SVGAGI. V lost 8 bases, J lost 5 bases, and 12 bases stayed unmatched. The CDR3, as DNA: TGTGCCAGCGGGAGGCGGGGGACAGGGCATTATGGCTACACCTTC. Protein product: CASGRRGTGHYGYTF.

The CDR3 nucleotides read TGTGCCAGCAGTTCGCCACAGGGGGGACAGCCCCAGCATTTT. It encodes CASSSPQGGQPQHF. The chain employs TRBV6-5 and TRBJ1-5, with TRBD1 identical over 8 bases. The junction had 6 bases not matched to a gene; V was cut back by 4 bases and J by 7 bases. This CDR3 is 14 amino acids long. Germline assignment: CDR1 MNHEY and CDR2 SVGAGI.

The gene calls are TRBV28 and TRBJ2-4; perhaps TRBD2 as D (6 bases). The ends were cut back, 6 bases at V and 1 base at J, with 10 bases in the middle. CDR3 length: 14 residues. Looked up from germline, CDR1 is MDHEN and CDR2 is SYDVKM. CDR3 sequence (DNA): TGTGCCAGCAGGACTGGGGGGGCCAAAAACATTCAGTACTTC. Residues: CASRTGGAKNIQYF.

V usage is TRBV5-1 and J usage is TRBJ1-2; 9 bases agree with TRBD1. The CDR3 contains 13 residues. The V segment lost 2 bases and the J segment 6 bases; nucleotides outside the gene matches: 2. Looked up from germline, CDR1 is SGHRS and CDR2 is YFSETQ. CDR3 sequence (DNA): TGCGCCAGCAGCTTACAGGGGGCAGATGGCTACACCTTC. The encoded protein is CASSLQGADGYTF. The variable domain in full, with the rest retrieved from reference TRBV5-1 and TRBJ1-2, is KAGVTQTPRYLIKTRGQQVTLSCSPISGHRSVSWYQQTPGQGLQFLFEYFSETQRNKGNFPGRFSGRQFSNSRSEMNVSTLELGDSALYLCASSLQGADGYTFGSGTRLTVV.

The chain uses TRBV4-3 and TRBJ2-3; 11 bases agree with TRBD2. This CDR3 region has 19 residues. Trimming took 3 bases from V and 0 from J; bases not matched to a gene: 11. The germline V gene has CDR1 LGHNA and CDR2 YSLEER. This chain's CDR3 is CASSHRASGGSTSTDTQYF. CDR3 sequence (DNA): TGCGCCAGCAGCCATCGGGCTAGCGGGGGGTCTACTAGCACAGATACGCAGTATTTT.

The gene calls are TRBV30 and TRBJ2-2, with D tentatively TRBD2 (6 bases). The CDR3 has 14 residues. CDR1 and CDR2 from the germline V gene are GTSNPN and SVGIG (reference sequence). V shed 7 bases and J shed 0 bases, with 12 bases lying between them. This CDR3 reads CAYQGGTNTGELFF. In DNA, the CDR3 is TGTGCCTACCAGGGCGGGACGAACACCGGGGAGCTGTTTTTT.

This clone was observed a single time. The DNA of the CDR3 is TGTGCCAGCTCACCACCGGGGGGGACTGAAGCTTTCTTT. It is translated as CASSPPGGTEAFF. The chain joins TRBV18 to TRBJ1-1; possibly TRBD1 for D (5 bases). Trimming left V 0 bases short and J 5 bases short, with 7 bases between. The germline V gene encodes CDR1 KGHSH and CDR2 LQKENI. This CDR3 contains 13 residues.

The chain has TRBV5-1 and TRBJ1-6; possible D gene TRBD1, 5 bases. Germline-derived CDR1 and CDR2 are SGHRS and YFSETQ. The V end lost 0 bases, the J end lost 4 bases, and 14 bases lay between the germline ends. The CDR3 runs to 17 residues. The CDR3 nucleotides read TGCGCCAGCAGCTTGGAGAGGACACGGGCATATAATTCACCCCTCCACTTT. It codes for CASSLERTRAYNSPLHF.